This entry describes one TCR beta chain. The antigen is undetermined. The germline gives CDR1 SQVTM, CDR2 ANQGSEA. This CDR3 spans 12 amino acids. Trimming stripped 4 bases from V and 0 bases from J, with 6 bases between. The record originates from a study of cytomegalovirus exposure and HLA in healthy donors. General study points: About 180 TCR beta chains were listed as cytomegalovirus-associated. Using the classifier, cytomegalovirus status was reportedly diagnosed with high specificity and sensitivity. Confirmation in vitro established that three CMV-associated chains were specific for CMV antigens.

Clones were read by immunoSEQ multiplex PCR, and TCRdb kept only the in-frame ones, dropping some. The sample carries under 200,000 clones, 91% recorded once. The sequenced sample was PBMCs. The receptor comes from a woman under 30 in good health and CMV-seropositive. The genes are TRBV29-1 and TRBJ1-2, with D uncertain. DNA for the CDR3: TGCAGCGTTGGGGGAGCTAACTATGGCTACACCTTC. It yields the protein CSVGGANYGYTF.